The 8 T cell receptor beta chains given below trace back to one sample, sequenced in a study of control samples from healthy donors and cancer patients. This table comes from immunoSEQ multiplex PCR, and its TCRdb copy is limited to in-frame clones, with some not included. The repertoire includes about 84,000 clones, roughly 89% of them detected once, and 17% sits in the top ten. The sequencing input was blood. These receptors were obtained from a man between 50 and 59 years old in good health.

This chain links TRBV11-3 with TRBJ2-1; TRBD2 aligns across 9 bases. Germline lookup yields CDR1 SGHNT and CDR2 YENEEA. The J segment lost 7 bases and the V segment lost 1 base, leaving 8 bases of the junction unmatched. The CDR3 spans 16 residues. The CDR3 DNA reads TGTGCCAGCAGCTTAGGGCTAGCGGGAAGGGGGAATGAGCAGTTCTTC. Its translation: CASSLGLAGRGNEQFF.

V gene TRBV3-1 (or the pseudogene TRBV3-2) combines with J gene TRBJ1-2; TRBD1 aligns across 10 bases. Germline lookup yields CDR1 LGHDT and CDR2 YNNKEL (reference sequence). CDR3 length: 12 residues. V shed 4 bases, J shed 10 bases, and the junction held 3 bases outside the gene matches. The CDR3, as DNA: TGTGCCAGCAGCCTCGGACAGGGGGACTACACCTTC. It yields the protein CASSLGQGDYTF.

The V call is TRBV19, the J call TRBJ1-2; D may be TRBD1 (5 bases). CDR1 LNHDA and CDR2 SQIVND come from the germline V gene (reference sequence). This CDR3 is built from 13 residues. Trimming took off 3 bases at V and 7 bases at J, with 12 bases between the two ends. This CDR3 is CASSMMGVGGYTF. CDR3 nucleotide sequence: TGTGCCAGTAGTATGATGGGGGTTGGTGGCTACACCTTC. Supplemented by reference TRBV19 and TRBJ1-2, the full variable domain reads DGGITQSPKYLFRKEGQNVTLSCEQNLNHDAMYWYRQDPGQGLRLIYYSQIVNDFQKGDIAEGYSVSREKKESFPLTVTSAQKNPTAFYLCASSMMGVGGYTFGSGTRLTVV.

This chain links TRBV4-1 with TRBJ1-1; TRBD1 matches 8 bases. The CDR3 loop spans 14 amino acids. Per germline, CDR1 MGHRA and CDR2 YSYEKL. V lost 5 bases and J lost 1; bases outside the gene matches: 3. In DNA, the CDR3 is TGCGCCAGCAGCAAGACAGGGGAGAACACTGAAGCTTTCTTT. It translates to CASSKTGENTEAFF.

The rearrangement links TRBV2 to TRBJ1-1; weak D call: TRBD1 (5 bases). Germline-derived CDR1 and CDR2 are SNHLY and FYNNEI. V was pared by 5 bases and J by 9 bases, with 22 bases between. The CDR3 runs to 15 residues. As DNA, the CDR3 is TGTGCCAGCAGTAGGAGCCGGGACGACGTAGCTCAAGCTTTCTTT. It encodes CASSRSRDDVAQAFF.

The chain combines TRBV6-2 or TRBV6-3 with TRBJ1-1; unclear D gene. Trimming stripped 0 bases from V and 10 bases from J, with 12 bases between. The CDR3 totals 13 residues. Per the germline V gene, CDR1 is MNHEY and CDR2 is SVGEGT. CDR3 nucleotides: TGTGCCAGCAGTTACTCGACGGGGTTAGGAGCTTTCTTT. Translation gives CASSYSTGLGAFF.

CDR3 nucleotide sequence: TGTGCCACCAGTGATAAGGTTCAAGAGACCCAGTACTTC. The encoded protein is CATSDKVQETQYF. The chain recombines TRBV24-1 with TRBJ2-5; no clear D. The CDR3 is made up of 13 amino acids. The germline V and J ends were trimmed by 3 bases and 2 bases, with 6 bases remaining between them. Germline V gene data show CDR1 as KGHDR and CDR2 as SFDVKD.

On this clone itself: A read error may produce the germline difference seen at one junction end. V is TRBV6-2 or TRBV6-3 and J is TRBJ2-1, with D uncertain. The CDR3 contains 16 residues. Per germline, CDR1 MNHEY and CDR2 SVGEGT. As DNA, the CDR3 is TGTGCCAGCAGTTACTCAAACGGTCTACCCTACGATGAGCAGTTCTTC. Its protein is CASSYSNGLPYDEQFF.